The T cell receptor (beta chain) under discussion was sequenced for a study of blood T cell repertoires in COVID-19. CDR1 and CDR2 (germline): MNHNS, SASEGT. The V gene lost 1 base and the J gene lost 6 bases, with 13 bases spanning the gap. This CDR3 has 16 amino acids. Original methodology: The authors estimated nucleated cell counts from reference gene primer amplification. The data were produced by immunoSEQ multiplex PCR, yet TCRdb's version contains in-frame clones alone and is incomplete. The D gene and trimming were derived from the DNA, and the V and J assignments and clone size from that table. The data hold about 98,000 clones, with around 90% observed a single time.

Sequencing input: peripheral blood. The source is a man between 65 and 85 years old with acute or convalescent COVID-19. This chain connects TRBV6-1 to TRBJ1-6; D call uncertain. CDR3 sequence reads: CASSEVGGIGNSPLHF. CDR3 nucleotides: TGTGCCAGCAGTGAAGTGGGAGGGATCGGTAATTCACCCCTCCACTTT.